This T cell receptor beta chain was captured in a study of blood T cell repertoires in COVID-19. Study context: Samples taken during acute and convalescent COVID-19 were collected in the United States, Italy and Spain. In each case, the material was cDNA or gDNA derived from T cells, B-cell-depleted T cells, or PBMCs.

In the authors' workflow: Reference gene primer amplification gave nucleated cell count estimates. Generated by immunoSEQ multiplex PCR, the TCRdb table keeps only in-frame clones and is missing some. The D gene and trimming were derived from the DNA, and the V and J assignments and clone size from that table. The repertoire holds 200,000 to 250,000 clones, with roughly 84% as singletons. Germline CDR1 is SGHDT and CDR2 is YYEEEE. The CDR3 sequence is 18 residues long. V dropped 4 bases and J dropped 4 bases, with 24 bases sitting between them. Sequenced: peripheral blood. The source is a woman between 55 and 75 years old with acute or convalescent COVID-19. The V and J genes are TRBV5-6 and TRBJ1-5, with a weak D call TRBD1 (5 bases). Written as DNA, the CDR3 is TGTGCCAGCAGCCGGGGACTGGGCAACACCCTTGGGAATCAGCCCCAGCATTTT. Translating gives CASSRGLGNTLGNQPQHF.